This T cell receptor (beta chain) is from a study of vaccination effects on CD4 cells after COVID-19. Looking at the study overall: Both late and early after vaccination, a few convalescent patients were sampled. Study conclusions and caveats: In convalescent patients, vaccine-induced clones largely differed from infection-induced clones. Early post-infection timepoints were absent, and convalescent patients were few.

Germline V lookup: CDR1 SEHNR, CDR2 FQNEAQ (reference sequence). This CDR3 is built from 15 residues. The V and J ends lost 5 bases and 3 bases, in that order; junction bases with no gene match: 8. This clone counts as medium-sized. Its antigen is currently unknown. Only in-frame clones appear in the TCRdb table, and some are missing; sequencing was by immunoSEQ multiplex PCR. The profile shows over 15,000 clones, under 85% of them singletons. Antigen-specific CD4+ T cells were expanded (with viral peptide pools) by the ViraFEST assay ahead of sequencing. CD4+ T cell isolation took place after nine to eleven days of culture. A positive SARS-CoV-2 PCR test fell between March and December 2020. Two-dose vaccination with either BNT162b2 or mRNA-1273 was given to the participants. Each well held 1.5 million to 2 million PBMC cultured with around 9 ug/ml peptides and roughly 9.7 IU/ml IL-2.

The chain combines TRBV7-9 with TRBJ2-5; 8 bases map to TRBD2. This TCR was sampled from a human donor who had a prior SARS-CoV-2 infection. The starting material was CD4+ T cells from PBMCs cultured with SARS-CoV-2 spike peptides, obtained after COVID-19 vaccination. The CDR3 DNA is TGTGCCAGCAGCCCCACCCCGGGGGGGGAAGAGACCCAGTACTTC. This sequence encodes CASSPTPGGEETQYF.